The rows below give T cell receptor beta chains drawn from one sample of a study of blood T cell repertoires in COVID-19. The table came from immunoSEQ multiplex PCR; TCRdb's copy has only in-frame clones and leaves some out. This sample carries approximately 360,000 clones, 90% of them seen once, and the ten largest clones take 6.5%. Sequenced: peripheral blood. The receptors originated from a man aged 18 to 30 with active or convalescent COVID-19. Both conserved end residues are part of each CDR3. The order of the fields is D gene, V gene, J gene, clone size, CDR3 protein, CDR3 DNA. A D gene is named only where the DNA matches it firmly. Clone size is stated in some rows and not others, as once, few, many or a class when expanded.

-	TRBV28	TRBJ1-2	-	CASSFAGDYGYTF	TGTGCCAGCAGTTTTGCAGGGGACTATGGCTACACCTTC
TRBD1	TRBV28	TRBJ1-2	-	CASSSLQGRSYTF	TGTGCCAGCAGTTCATTACAGGGGAGAAGCTACACCTTC
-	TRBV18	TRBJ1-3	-	CASSSDRGISSGNTIYF	TGTGCCAGCTCATCCGACCGGGGAATTAGCTCTGGAAACACCATATATTTT
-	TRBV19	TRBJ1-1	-	CASSIINTEAFF	TGTGCCAGTAGTATTATAAACACTGAAGCTTTCTTT
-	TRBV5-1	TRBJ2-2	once	CASSLGGNQLRELFF	TGCGCCAGCAGCTTGGGAGGGAATCAGTTACGGGAGCTGTTTTTT
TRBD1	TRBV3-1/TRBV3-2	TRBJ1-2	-	CASSHITGDYGYTF	TGTGCCAGCAGCCACATCACAGGGGACTATGGCTACACCTTC
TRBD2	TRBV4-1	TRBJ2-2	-	CASSQGRGGLPYTGELFF	TGCGCCAGCAGCCAAGGCCGGGGGGGACTGCCATACACCGGGGAGCTGTTTTTT
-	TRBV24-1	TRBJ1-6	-	CATSDSGTQNSPLHF	TGTGCCACCAGTGATTCCGGGACACAGAATTCACCCCTCCACTTT
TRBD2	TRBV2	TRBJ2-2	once	CASSPRLAGGPNTGELFF	TGTGCCAGCAGTCCCCGACTAGCGGGAGGGCCGAACACCGGGGAGCTGTTTTTT
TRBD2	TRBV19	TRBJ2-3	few	CASSPLAGVGDTQYF	TGTGCCAGTAGTCCCCTAGCGGGAGTTGGAGATACGCAGTATTTT
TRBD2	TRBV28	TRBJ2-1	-	CASSAPAGVKNEQFF	TGTGCCAGCAGCGCGCCAGCGGGAGTTAAGAATGAGCAGTTCTTC
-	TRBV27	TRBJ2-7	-	CASRGSYGEQYF	TGTGCCAGCAGGGGGAGCTACGGGGAGCAGTACTTC
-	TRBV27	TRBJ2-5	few	CASRRPGETQYF	TGTGCCAGCAGGAGGCCCGGGGAGACCCAGTACTTC
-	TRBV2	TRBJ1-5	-	CASSEFSYRNQPQHF	TGTGCCAGCAGTGAATTTTCCTACAGAAACCAGCCCCAGCATTTT
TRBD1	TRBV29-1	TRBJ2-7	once	CSGGQAYEQYF	TGCAGCGGTGGACAGGCCTACGAGCAGTACTTC
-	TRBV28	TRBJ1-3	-	CASSWGGTGNTIYF	TGTGCCAGCAGCTGGGGGGGTACGGGAAACACCATATATTTT
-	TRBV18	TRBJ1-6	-	CASSPPEGGSSPLHF	TGTGCCAGCTCACCACCAGAGGGGGGGTCTTCACCCCTCCACTTT
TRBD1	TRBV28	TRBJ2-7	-	CASSSPGQALPWEQYF	TGTGCCAGCAGTTCCCCGGGACAGGCCCTCCCCTGGGAGCAGTACTTC
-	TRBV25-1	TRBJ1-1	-	CASSVSGIWQTQAFF	TGTGCCAGCAGTGTTTCCGGGATATGGCAGACCCAAGCTTTCTTT
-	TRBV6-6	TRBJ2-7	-	CASSYTAGQAYEQYF	TGTGCCAGCAGTTACACAGCGGGCCAAGCCTACGAGCAGTACTTC
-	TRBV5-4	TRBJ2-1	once	CASSLEQYSYNEQFF	TGTGCCAGCAGCTTGGAACAGTACTCCTACAATGAGCAGTTCTTC
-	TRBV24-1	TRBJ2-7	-	CATSDLEGYEQYF	TGTGCCACCAGTGATTTAGAGGGATACGAGCAGTACTTC
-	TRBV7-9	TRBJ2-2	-	CASSVQAGAGELFF	TGTGCCAGCAGCGTTCAAGCAGGGGCCGGGGAGCTGTTTTTT
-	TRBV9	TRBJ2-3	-	CASSPHPGDTQYF	TGTGCCAGCAGCCCACATCCAGGAGATACGCAGTATTTT
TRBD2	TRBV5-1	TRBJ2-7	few	CASSLTSGREYEQYF	TGCGCCAGCAGCTTGACTAGCGGGAGGGAGTACGAGCAGTACTTC
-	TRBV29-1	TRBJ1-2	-	CSVEKGSYGYTF	TGCAGCGTTGAAAAGGGGTCCTATGGCTACACCTTC
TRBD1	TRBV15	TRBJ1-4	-	CATSRRQGRLEKLFF	TGTGCCACCAGCCGAAGACAGGGACGTTTGGAAAAACTGTTTTTT
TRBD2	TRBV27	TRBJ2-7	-	CASSSPGASGSEQYF	TGTGCCAGCAGTTCCCCCGGGGCTAGCGGTAGCGAGCAGTACTTC
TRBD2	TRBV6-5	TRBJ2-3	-	CASSYSGGADTQYF	TGTGCCAGCAGTTACTCGGGAGGGGCAGATACGCAGTATTTT
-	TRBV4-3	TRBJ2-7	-	CASSQDLVGTQSYEQYF	TGCGCCAGCAGCCAAGATCTAGTCGGGACACAATCCTACGAGCAGTACTTC
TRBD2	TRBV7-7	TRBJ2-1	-	CASSSSGLGYNEQFF	TGTGCTAGCAGCTCCTCGGGACTAGGGTACAATGAGCAGTTCTTC
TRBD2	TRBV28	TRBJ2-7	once	CASTKNRGTSGAYEQYF	TGTGCCAGCACTAAAAACCGAGGGACTAGCGGAGCCTACGAGCAGTACTTC
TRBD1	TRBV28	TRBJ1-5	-	CASSSQGGSNQPQHF	TGTGCCAGCAGTTCTCAGGGGGGTAGCAATCAGCCCCAGCATTTT
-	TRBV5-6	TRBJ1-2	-	CASSLEQGSYGYTF	TGTGCCAGCAGCTTGGAACAGGGTAGCTATGGCTACACCTTC
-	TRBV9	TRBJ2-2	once	CASSLSSNTGELFF	TGTGCCAGCAGCCTATCCTCGAACACCGGGGAGCTGTTTTTT
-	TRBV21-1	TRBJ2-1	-	CASLRGTSGILSYNEQFF	TGTGCCAGCTTGAGAGGGACTAGCGGGATCCTATCCTACAATGAGCAGTTCTTC
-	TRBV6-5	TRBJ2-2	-	CASSSSAGRELFF	TGTGCCAGCAGTTCTAGCGCGGGGCGGGAGCTGTTTTTT
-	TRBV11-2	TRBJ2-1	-	CASSLTPSNPYNEQFF	TGTGCCAGCAGCCTGACTCCTAGCAACCCCTACAATGAGCAGTTCTTC
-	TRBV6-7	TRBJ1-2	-	CASSPVPGVYGYTF	TGTGCCAGCAGTCCCGTCCCCGGGGTCTATGGCTACACCTTC
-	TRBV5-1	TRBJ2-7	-	CASSLAPFSYEQYF	TGCGCCAGCAGCTTGGCTCCCTTCTCCTACGAGCAGTACTTC
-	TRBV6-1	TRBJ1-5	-	CASSENRSPNQPQHF	TGTGCCAGCAGTGAAAACAGATCGCCAAATCAGCCCCAGCATTTT
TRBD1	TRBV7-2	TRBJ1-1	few	CASSPGTGRTEAFF	TGTGCCAGCAGCCCGGGGACAGGCAGGACTGAAGCTTTCTTT
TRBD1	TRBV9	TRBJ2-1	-	CASTRVPGGNEQFF	TGTGCCAGCACCCGTGTCCCAGGGGGTAATGAGCAGTTCTTC
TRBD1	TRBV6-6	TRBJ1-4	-	CASTRQGREGEKLFF	TGTGCCAGCACCCGACAGGGGAGGGAGGGGGAAAAACTGTTTTTT
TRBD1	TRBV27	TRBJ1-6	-	CASSERGRSYNSPLHF	TGTGCCAGCAGTGAAAGGGGGCGGTCCTATAATTCACCCCTCCACTTT
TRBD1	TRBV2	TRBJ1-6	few	CAGGTGEAPLHF	TGTGCCGGAGGGACAGGGGAGGCACCCCTCCACTTT
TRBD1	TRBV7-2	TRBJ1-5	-	CASSTGGFGNQPQHF	TGTGCCAGCAGCACAGGGGGGTTTGGCAATCAGCCCCAGCATTTT